The entry that follows covers one T cell receptor (beta chain) sequence. Its cognate antigen is unknown. Described time point: blood 4 weeks post-SBRT, at nephrectomy. Treatment specified: 15 Gy SBRT to primary tumor, nephrectomy 4 weeks later. Nephrectomy followed 15 Gy stereotactic body radiation by 4 weeks. The data are from a study of radiation and T cells in renal cell carcinoma. Overall study results and limits: From baseline, blood top tumor clonotypes peaked at 2 weeks post-radiation.

The V gene lost 3 bases and the J gene lost 4 bases, with 16 bases spanning the gap. The CDR3 is 16 residues long. Germline CDR1 is SGHRS and CDR2 is YFSETQ. The protocol was immunoSEQ multiplex PCR, while the TCRdb copy is restricted to in-frame clones and leaves out a portion. This repertoire shows approximately 70,000 clones, over 60% found once; its top ten account for approximately 7%. Sequencing used blood, obtained from a patient whose treatment included radiotherapy and nephrectomy. This clonotype originated in a man in his sixties with renal cell carcinoma. The J gene is TRBJ2-2, the V gene TRBV5-1; TRBD2 is a possible D gene (5 bases). CDR3 protein: CASSSTNTRTTGELFF. For the CDR3, the DNA is TGCGCCAGCAGCTCGACTAACACTAGAACCACCGGGGAGCTGTTTTTT. The complete variable domain, with remaining parts taken from reference TRBV5-1 and TRBJ2-2, reads KAGVTQTPRYLIKTRGQQVTLSCSPISGHRSVSWYQQTPGQGLQFLFEYFSETQRNKGNFPGRFSGRQFSNSRSEMNVSTLELGDSALYLCASSSTNTRTTGELFFGEGSRLTVL.